The 21 T cell receptor beta chains reported below all come from one sample, sequenced in a study of T cells of healthy individuals. MiXCR, applied by TCRdb to the 5' RACE reads, yields one record per CDR3 protein. This sample has 50,000 to 55,000 distinct CDR3 sequences; about 14% occur once, and the top ten carry more than 15%. The receptor source for this set is a human donor in good health.

This clonotype was seen at least ten times. The chain links TRBV7-9 to TRBJ1-3; perhaps TRBD1 as D (5 bases). CDR3 length: 13 residues. V lost 4 bases and J lost 9, with 13 bases in between. In germline, CDR1 is SEHNR, CDR2 FQNEAQ (reference sequence). CDR3 in amino acids: CASSSLQGGTIYF. The CDR3 DNA follows: TGTGCCAGCAGCTCCCTCCAGGGAGGCACCATATATTTT.

This sequence joins TRBV3-1 and TRBJ1-3; D possibly corresponds to TRBD1 (6 bases). The CDR3 totals 13 residues. V was trimmed by 8 bases and J by 3 bases, leaving 11 bases between them. The germline gives CDR1 LGHDT, CDR2 YNNKEL (reference sequence). For the CDR3, the DNA is TGTGCCAGCCGGGGGGGGCTTGGAAACACCATATATTTT. It is translated as CASRGGLGNTIYF.

The chain couples TRBV5-6 to TRBJ1-1, with unresolved D. The germline V and J ends were trimmed by 4 bases and 4 bases, with 11 bases remaining between them. The CDR3 is 13 residues long. Germline values: CDR1 SGHDT, CDR2 YYEEEE. CDR3 in amino acids: CASSVLWVTEAFF. In nucleotides, the CDR3 is TGTGCCAGCAGCGTGCTGTGGGTCACTGAAGCTTTCTTT.

This clonotype appeared a few times. The chain combines TRBV24-1 with TRBJ2-7; D may be TRBD1 or TRBD2 (5 bases each). CDR1 KGHDR and CDR2 SFDVKD come from the germline V gene. V was pared by 7 bases and J by 3 bases, with 9 bases between. The CDR3 totals 12 residues. For the CDR3, the DNA is TGTGCCACCAGCCGGGACGGCTACGAGCAGTACTTC. It yields the protein CATSRDGYEQYF.

This clonotype was seen a few times. CDR3 DNA sequence: TGTGCCAGCAGTCCTAACCCAGGGACAGGTGGCTACACCTTC. This gives the protein CASSPNPGTGGYTF. The chain is built from TRBV12-3 or TRBV12-4 and TRBJ1-2; 8 nucleotides agree with TRBD1. J lost 7 bases, V lost 5 bases, and 9 bases had no gene match. The CDR3 length is 14 residues.

This clonotype was seen only once. The chain combines TRBV7-2 with TRBJ2-1; 11 nucleotides align to TRBD2. The CDR3 loop spans 16 amino acids. Germline trimming cut 4 bases from V and 4 bases from J; bases unmatched to any gene: 6. Per the germline V gene, CDR1 is SGHTA and CDR2 is FQGNSA. CDR3 protein: CASSYTSGRAYNEQFF. The CDR3 DNA follows: TGTGCCAGCAGCTATACTAGCGGGAGAGCATACAATGAGCAGTTCTTC.

This clonotype was seen a few times. The chain links TRBV9 to TRBJ1-2, with no clear D. This CDR3 is built from 15 residues. V shed 0 bases and J shed 0 bases, with 9 bases lying between them. Germline V gene sequence: CDR1 SGDLS, CDR2 YYNGEE. CDR3 bases: TGTGCCAGCAGCGTAGACGGATTCTCTAACTATGGCTACACCTTC. Protein: CASSVDGFSNYGYTF.

This clonotype was detected many times. The chain links TRBV28 to TRBJ1-4, with 8 bases fitting TRBD1. The CDR3 loop spans 13 amino acids. With V trimmed by 7 bases and J by 7 bases, 5 bases remained unmatched. In germline, CDR1 is MDHEN, CDR2 SYDVKM. In DNA form, the CDR3 reads TGTGCCAGCACTCTGGGACAGGCTGAAAAACTGTTTTTT. This codes for CASTLGQAEKLFF.

This clonotype was detected only a few times. CDR3 region: CASSLAAREGVGELFF. CDR3 DNA: TGTGCCAGCAGCTTAGCTGCGCGGGAGGGCGTCGGGGAGCTGTTTTTT. The rearrangement uses TRBV7-6 and TRBJ2-2; TRBD2 matches 9 bases. This CDR3 has 16 amino acids. J lost 7 bases, V lost 0 bases, and 6 bases had no gene match. Germline V gives CDR1 SGHVS, CDR2 FNYEAQ.

This chain connects TRBV7-2 to TRBJ2-6; D is ambiguous. V gave up 3 bases and J gave up 0 bases, with 6 bases separating them. The V gene's germline CDR1 is SGHTA and CDR2 FQGNSA. The length of the CDR3 is 15 residues. The chain's CDR3 is CASSFYSSGANVLTF. In nucleotides, the CDR3 is TGTGCCAGCAGCTTCTACAGCTCTGGGGCCAACGTCCTGACTTTC.

This clonotype came up many times. CDR3 DNA: TGCGCCAGCAGCTGGGGGAGGGGGAGGCAGACTGAAGCTTTCTTT. Translation: CASSWGRGRQTEAFF. The chain carries TRBV5-1 and TRBJ1-1; maybe TRBD1 (6 bases). V was cut by 3 bases and J by 5 bases, with 17 bases left in between. There are 15 residues in the CDR3. Germline lookup yields CDR1 SGHRS and CDR2 YFSETQ.

The sample holds a few counts of this clonotype. This chain joins TRBV5-5 and TRBJ1-2; 7 positions match TRBD1. Germline V gene data show CDR1 as SGHKS and CDR2 as YYEKEE (reference sequence). V dropped 1 base and J dropped 4; count of bases not matched to a gene: 7. The CDR3 spans 15 residues. CDR3 loop: CASSLPGQAGYGYTF. CDR3 nucleotide sequence: TGTGCCAGCAGCTTGCCTGGACAGGCGGGCTATGGCTACACCTTC.

The V call is TRBV14, the J call TRBJ1-2; perhaps TRBD1 as D (6 bases). With 3 bases removed from V and 4 bases from J, the gap between germline ends came to 9 bases. CDR3 size: 13 residues. In germline, CDR1 is SGHDN, CDR2 FVKESK. The CDR3 nucleotides read TGTGCCAGCAGCCAGGGGGGCGGCTATGGCTACACCTTC. Translating it yields CASSQGGGYGYTF. Using reference TRBV14 and TRBJ1-2 for the parts outside the CDR3, the full variable domain is EAGVTQFPSHSVIEKGQTVTLRCDPISGHDNLYWYRRVMGKEIKFLLHFVKESKQDESGMPNNRFLAERTGGTYSTLKVQPAELEDSGVYFCASSQGGGYGYTFGSGTRLTVV.

This clonotype was counted only a few times. This sequence joins TRBV30 and TRBJ1-5; D remains unclear. Trimming pared 4 bases from V and 4 bases from J, leaving 11 bases between. The germline CDR1 and CDR2 sequences are GTSNPN and SVGIG (reference sequence). There are 13 residues in the CDR3. The CDR3 is CAWTDGPNQPQHF. In nucleotides, the CDR3 is TGTGCCTGGACCGACGGACCAAATCAGCCCCAGCATTTT.

The rearrangement uses TRBV7-8 and TRBJ1-3; D may be TRBD1 (5 bases). V was pared by 1 base and J by 0 bases, with 10 bases between. Germline V gene sequence: CDR1 SGHVS, CDR2 FQNEAQ. The CDR3 runs 16 residues. The CDR3 nucleotides read TGTGCCAGCAGCTTAGGACAGAGTTTCTCTGGAAACACCATATATTTT. Translated, it gives CASSLGQSFSGNTIYF.

This clonotype was counted at least ten times. V usage is TRBV20-1 and J usage is TRBJ2-2; D call uncertain. This CDR3 contains 12 residues. Germline V CDR1 and CDR2: DFQATT, SNEGSKA (reference sequence). V dropped 3 bases and J dropped 0 bases, with 2 bases sitting between them. The CDR3 loop reads CSARANTGELFF. DNA for the CDR3: TGCAGTGCTAGGGCGAACACCGGGGAGCTGTTTTTT.

The chain couples TRBV12-3 or TRBV12-4 to TRBJ2-1; 10 bases map to TRBD2. The junction had 8 bases not matched to a gene; V was cut back by 6 bases and J by 9 bases. This CDR3 is built from 14 residues. DNA for the CDR3: TGTGCCAGCAGGCCGGGACTAGCGTATGGTGAGCAGTTCTTC. Protein product: CASRPGLAYGEQFF.

This clonotype was counted many times. This chain uses TRBV12-3 or TRBV12-4 with TRBJ2-1; D may be TRBD1 or TRBD2 (5 bases each). Trimming pared 7 bases from V and 6 bases from J, leaving 7 bases between. This CDR3 spans 11 amino acids. CDR3 sequence reads: CASTGANEQFF. As DNA, the CDR3 is TGTGCCAGCACCGGGGCCAATGAGCAGTTCTTC.

The V call is TRBV29-1, the J call TRBJ1-3; no clear D. This CDR3 has 16 amino acids. Germline V CDR1 and CDR2: SQVTM, ANQGSEA. The V end was cut by 4 bases, the J end by 0 bases, with 16 bases between. In DNA, the CDR3 is TGCAGCGTTGCCCGTGGTATGGGTACCTCTGGAAACACCATATATTTT. The encoded protein is CSVARGMGTSGNTIYF.

The genes are TRBV10-3 and TRBJ1-1; D possibly corresponds to TRBD1 (6 bases). Germline CDR1 and CDR2: ENHRY and SYGVKD. Trimming removed 5 bases from V and 8 bases from J, with 12 bases in between. The CDR3 sequence is 12 residues long. The CDR3 here is CAISTKDSEAFF. In DNA, the CDR3 is TGTGCCATCAGTACAAAGGACAGCGAAGCTTTCTTT.

This clonotype was observed a few times. The gene calls are TRBV20-1 and TRBJ2-5; D is uncertain. This CDR3 contains 14 residues. CDR1 is DFQATT and CDR2 is SNEGSKA in the germline V gene (reference sequence). Trimming stripped 0 bases from V and 2 bases from J, with 10 bases between. CDR3 coding DNA: TGCAGTGCTAGAGATCTCTACCCTCAAGAGACCCAGTACTTC. This sequence encodes CSARDLYPQETQYF.